Below are 17 T cell receptor beta chains sequenced from a single sample in a study of beta chain features in type 1 diabetes. Sequenced material consisted of expressed TCRB transcripts (all of the isolated RNA was reverse transcribed). TCRdb keeps only in-frame clones here, not all; method: immunoSEQ multiplex PCR. In the table there are roughly 230,000 clones, over 9.5% of which are singletons. Sequenced material: naive CD4+ T cells from blood. These receptors were taken from a woman aged 18-29 years in good health.

The rearrangement links TRBV5-4 to TRBJ1-2; 9 bases are a match to TRBD1. The V segment lost 5 bases and the J segment 6 bases; nucleotides outside the gene matches: 8. CDR1 is SGHNT, CDR2 YYREEE, per germline (reference sequence). This CDR3 comprises 14 residues. The CDR3 nucleotides read TGTGCCAGCAGGGAGGGTACAGGGGGCAATGGCTACACCTTC. Translated, it gives CASREGTGGNGYTF.

The chain recombines TRBV7-8 with TRBJ1-2, with D unclear. With 1 base removed from V and 0 bases from J, the gap between germline ends came to 12 bases. The germline V gene encodes CDR1 SGHVS and CDR2 FQNEAQ. The length of the CDR3 is 16 residues. CDR3: CASSLDAAEPNYGYTF. In DNA form, the CDR3 reads TGTGCCAGCAGCTTAGATGCGGCAGAACCTAACTATGGCTACACCTTC. The full variable domain, its missing parts supplied by reference TRBV7-8 and TRBJ1-2, is GAGVSQSPRYKVAKRGQDVALRCDPISGHVSLFWYQQALGQGPEFLTYFQNEAQLDKSGLPSDRFFAERPEGSVSTLKIQRTQQEDSAVYLCASSLDAAEPNYGYTFGSGTRLTVV.

V is TRBV2 and J is TRBJ2-5, with 8 bases fitting TRBD2. Germline-derived CDR1 and CDR2 are SNHLY and FYNNEI. The CDR3 has 12 amino acids. With 3 bases clipped from V and 10 bases from J, the junction kept 4 bases outside the gene matches. CDR3 in amino acids: CASSDGLALQYF. DNA for the CDR3: TGTGCCAGCAGTGATGGACTAGCACTCCAGTACTTC.

A few counts support this clone. The J gene is TRBJ2-1, the V gene TRBV7-9; 10 nucleotides match TRBD2. The CDR3 is 17 residues long. Germline values: CDR1 SEHNR, CDR2 FQNEAQ (reference sequence). Unmatched junction bases numbered 9, after V lost 3 bases and J lost 4 bases. This chain's CDR3 is CASSFVPLAGAYNEQFF. In DNA, the CDR3 is TGTGCCAGCAGCTTTGTCCCTCTAGCGGGAGCTTACAATGAGCAGTTCTTC.

This chain joins TRBV5-6 and TRBJ2-7, with D perhaps matching TRBD2 (5 bases). CDR1 and CDR2 (germline): SGHDT, YYEEEE. CDR3 length equals 13 residues. Trimming removed 0 bases at V and 7 bases at J, with 11 bases between. The CDR3 is CASSLGRTGEQYF. The CDR3 DNA reads TGTGCCAGCAGCTTGGGCAGGACTGGGGAGCAGTACTTC. The full variable domain, with the rest looked up from reference TRBV5-6 and TRBJ2-7, is DAGVTQSPTHLIKTRGQQVTLRCSPKSGHDTVSWYQQALGQGPQFIFQYYEEEERQRGNFPDRFSGHQFPNYSSELNVNALLLGDSALYLCASSLGRTGEQYFGPGTRLTVT.

This sequence joins TRBV7-9 and TRBJ2-5; TRBD2 matches 8 bases. Germline V gene sequence: CDR1 SEHNR, CDR2 FQNEAQ (reference sequence). V shed 3 bases, J shed 3 bases, and the junction held 6 bases outside the gene matches. The CDR3 is 15 amino acids. The CDR3 spells CASSLALGGEETQYF. CDR3 bases: TGTGCCAGCAGCTTGGCTCTCGGGGGGGAAGAGACCCAGTACTTC.

The table lists this clone with a few counts. CDR3 nucleotide sequence: TGTGCCAGCACCTACACCCGGGTTGATAATTCACCCCTCCACTTT. Translation: CASTYTRVDNSPLHF. The genes are TRBV2 and TRBJ1-6; D remains ambiguous. The V end was cut by 7 bases, the J end by 5 bases, with 15 bases between. Germline CDR1 is SNHLY and CDR2 is FYNNEI. This CDR3 is 15 amino acids long.

Only a few counts were recorded for this clone. The rearrangement uses TRBV2 and TRBJ2-7; TRBD2 matches 7 bases. Trimming cost V 3 bases and J 2 bases; bases outside gene matches: 7. The germline CDR1 and CDR2 sequences are SNHLY and FYNNEI. There are 15 residues in the CDR3. The CDR3 coding sequence is TGTGCCAGCAGTGAGGCGGGAGCGCGCACCTACGAGCAGTACTTC. Protein product: CASSEAGARTYEQYF.

This clone was detected only a few times. The J gene is TRBJ2-1, the V gene TRBV6-1, with D hard to call. This CDR3 spans 11 amino acids. Looked up from germline, CDR1 is MNHNS and CDR2 is SASEGT. V was clipped by 5 bases and J by 9 bases, with 8 bases between them. The CDR3 nucleotides read TGTGCCAGCAGTCGGGTGGGTGAGCAGTTCTTC. Its translation: CASSRVGEQFF.

This clone was found a few times. The V and J genes are TRBV5-1 and TRBJ1-1; a weak D match, TRBD1 (6 bases). The germline gives CDR1 SGHRS, CDR2 YFSETQ. V lost 4 bases and J lost 1, with 14 bases in between. The CDR3 consists of 15 residues. Here the CDR3 DNA reads TGCGCCAGCAGCGGCGGGGGCGTTGCGAACACTGAAGCTTTCTTT. It is translated as CASSGGGVANTEAFF. The entire variable domain, with the rest obtained from reference TRBV5-1 and TRBJ1-1, is as follows: KAGVTQTPRYLIKTRGQQVTLSCSPISGHRSVSWYQQTPGQGLQFLFEYFSETQRNKGNFPGRFSGRQFSNSRSEMNVSTLELGDSALYLCASSGGGVANTEAFFGQGTRLTVV.

There are a few counts of this clone. The gene calls are TRBV6-1 and TRBJ1-6, with D unresolved. This CDR3 comprises 12 residues. Germline CDR1 MNHNS, CDR2 SASEGT. Trimming took off 6 bases at V and 6 bases at J, with 6 bases between the two ends. This CDR3 is CASRYPNSPLHF. As DNA, the CDR3 is TGTGCCAGCAGGTATCCTAATTCACCCCTCCACTTT.

In the case of this clone: Other DNA sequences of this sample code for an identical CDR3. Written as DNA, the CDR3 is TGTGCCAGTAGTATTGGACAGGGCAATCAGCCCCAGCATTTT. It is translated as CASSIGQGNQPQHF. V is TRBV19 and J is TRBJ1-5, with TRBD1 matching 7 bases. V was pared by 3 bases and J by 2 bases, with 1 base of the junction left unmatched. CDR1 is LNHDA, CDR2 SQIVND, per germline (reference sequence). This CDR3 has 14 residues. Combining the CDR3 with reference TRBV19 and TRBJ1-5 gives the whole variable domain DGGITQSPKYLFRKEGQNVTLSCEQNLNHDAMYWYRQDPGQGLRLIYYSQIVNDFQKGDIAEGYSVSREKKESFPLTVTSAQKNPTAFYLCASSIGQGNQPQHFGDGTRLSIL.

As for this clone: Other DNA sequences within the sample encode an identical CDR3. The gene calls are TRBV5-1 and TRBJ1-1; TRBD1 is a possible D gene (5 bases). CDR1 and CDR2 from the germline V gene are SGHRS and YFSETQ. CDR3 length equals 13 residues. V was pared by 1 base and J by 1 base, with 5 bases between. Here the CDR3 reads CASSLQGNTEAFF. The DNA of the CDR3 is TGCGCCAGCAGCTTGCAGGGGAACACTGAAGCTTTCTTT.

The table lists this clone with a few counts. This sample includes further DNA sequences coding for the same CDR3. The chain couples TRBV5-1 to TRBJ2-7, with TRBD1 identical over 7 bases. The CDR3 consists of 12 residues. J lost 3 bases, V lost 4 bases, and 1 base had no gene match. Germline CDR1 is SGHRS and CDR2 is YFSETQ. CDR3 bases: TGCGCCAGCAGCCGGGACAGCTACGAGCAGTACTTC. Translation gives CASSRDSYEQYF.

This clone was seen only once. The CDR3 DNA follows: TGTGCCAGCAGTGCCCAGGGCAGCACTGAAGCTTTCTTT. As protein: CASSAQGSTEAFF. The chain recombines TRBV2 with TRBJ1-1; weak D call: TRBD1 (5 bases). The CDR3 extends over 13 amino acids. The germline CDR1 and CDR2 sequences are SNHLY and FYNNEI. Trimming pared 4 bases from V and 4 bases from J, leaving 10 bases between.

This clone was seen a few times. V gene TRBV15 combines with J gene TRBJ2-1, with 7 nucleotides matching TRBD2. Germline loops: CDR1 LNHNV, CDR2 YYDKDF (reference sequence). The CDR3 loop spans 14 amino acids. The V gene end was trimmed by 5 bases and the J gene end by 5 bases; junction bases not matched to a gene: 6. CDR3 DNA: TGTGCCACCAGCCTGGGACTACCGGACAATGAGCAGTTCTTC. Its translation is CATSLGLPDNEQFF.

This clone was seen a few times. This chain uses TRBV7-9 with TRBJ1-1; D gene unclear. Trimming pared 5 bases from V and 6 bases from J, leaving 19 bases between. CDR1 is SEHNR and CDR2 is FQNEAQ in the germline V gene (reference sequence). The CDR3 has 15 residues. CDR3 sequence reads: CASSSSGRMFSEAFF. CDR3 in DNA: TGTGCCAGCAGCAGCTCCGGGAGGATGTTCTCTGAAGCTTTCTTT.